These 29 T cell receptor beta chains were sequenced from one sample in a study of blood T cell repertoires in COVID-19. Produced via immunoSEQ multiplex PCR; TCRdb's table is partial and in-frame only. The sample records about 75,000 clones, 79% being singletons. Sequenced input: peripheral blood. The receptors stem from a woman older than 75 with active or convalescent COVID-19.

This clone was counted once. V usage is TRBV20-1 and J usage is TRBJ2-7; D call uncertain. Trimming cost V 1 base and J 7 bases, with 8 bases left between them. This CDR3 has 11 amino acids. Germline V CDR1 and CDR2: DFQATT, SNEGSKA (reference sequence). This CDR3 reads CSARALREQYF. CDR3 nucleotide sequence: TGCAGTGCTAGAGCCCTCCGGGAGCAGTACTTC.

In this sample, this clone turned up once. This chain uses TRBV3-1 (or the pseudogene TRBV3-2) with TRBJ2-6; 12 positions agree with TRBD1. V gave up 0 bases and J gave up 3 bases; unmatched junction bases: 3. Germline-derived CDR1 and CDR2 are LGHDT and YNNKEL (reference sequence). The CDR3 extends over 18 amino acids. The CDR3 DNA sequence: TGTGCCAGCAGCCAAGATTGGGACAGGGGGCGTGGGGCCAACGTCCTGACTTTC. Translating it yields CASSQDWDRGRGANVLTF.

The rearrangement links TRBV12-3 or TRBV12-4 to TRBJ2-7, with D perhaps TRBD1 (6 bases). Between the trimmed V and J ends, which lost 6 bases and 2 bases, there was a span of 11 bases. CDR3 size: 13 residues. Here the CDR3 DNA reads TGTGCCAGCAGGGCGACAGGAACCTACGAGCAGTACTTC. Translated, it gives CASRATGTYEQYF.

This chain connects TRBV2 to TRBJ1-5, with 10 nucleotides matching TRBD1. With 6 bases clipped from V and 4 bases from J, the junction kept 6 bases outside the gene matches. CDR3 length equals 15 residues. The germline V gene encodes CDR1 SNHLY and CDR2 FYNNEI. CDR3 amino acids: CASSRDRGINQPQHF. CDR3 DNA: TGTGCCAGCAGCCGGGACAGGGGTATTAATCAGCCCCAGCATTTT.

The chain links TRBV4-3 to TRBJ1-4, with TRBD1 matching 8 bases. The CDR3 contains 14 residues. V was pared by 6 bases and J by 5 bases, with 5 bases of the junction left unmatched. The germline gives CDR1 LGHNA, CDR2 YSLEER. CDR3 DNA: TGCGCCAGCAGGAGTCGGACAGGGAATGAAAAACTGTTTTTT. It translates to CASRSRTGNEKLFF.

DNA of the CDR3: TGTGCCAGTGTCCGACACCCTAACTATGGCTACACCTTC. This codes for CASVRHPNYGYTF. The rearrangement links TRBV19 to TRBJ1-2; D is ambiguous. The CDR3 extends over 13 amino acids. Germline V gene lookup returns CDR1 LNHDA and CDR2 SQIVND (reference sequence). V was shortened by 8 bases and J by 0 bases, with 10 bases between the two germline ends.

This chain joins TRBV3-1 (or the pseudogene TRBV3-2) and TRBJ1-1; tentative D call: TRBD1 (5 bases). Germline loops: CDR1 LGHDT, CDR2 YNNKEL (reference sequence). This CDR3 contains 15 residues. V lost 1 base to trimming and J lost 1 base, with 10 bases between them. The CDR3 reads CASSQVGGRNTEAFF. Here the CDR3 DNA reads TGTGCCAGCAGCCAAGTTGGGGGGAGGAACACTGAAGCTTTCTTT.

The chain carries TRBV9 and TRBJ1-2; no clear D gene. V lost 0 bases to trimming and J lost 4 bases, with 16 bases between them. The germline gives CDR1 SGDLS, CDR2 YYNGEE. This CDR3 has 16 residues. The CDR3 nucleotides are TGTGCCAGCAGCGTAGCTCCTACGGAGAAAAGCTATGGCTACACCTTC. Translating gives CASSVAPTEKSYGYTF. Supplemented by reference TRBV9 and TRBJ1-2, the full variable domain reads DSGVTQTPKHLITATGQRVTLRCSPRSGDLSVYWYQQSLDQGLQFLIQYYNGEERAKGNILERFSAQQFPDLHSELNLSSLELGDSALYFCASSVAPTEKSYGYTFGSGTRLTVV.

There are a few counts of this clone. Other DNA sequences in this sample translate to the same CDR3. The gene calls are TRBV7-9 and TRBJ1-5; 10 bases are a match to TRBD1. V was clipped by 5 bases and J by 0 bases; unmatched bases: 4. The CDR3 loop spans 16 amino acids. Germline values: CDR1 SEHNR, CDR2 FQNEAQ (reference sequence). In DNA, the CDR3 is TGTGCCAGCAGCCCCGGGACAGGGGATAGCAATCAGCCCCAGCATTTT. Translated: CASSPGTGDSNQPQHF.

The DNA for the CDR3 is TGTGCCAGCAGTTACTCGGGCCAGCTATCCCAAGAGACCCAGTACTTC. Translated: CASSYSGQLSQETQYF. This chain joins TRBV6-5 and TRBJ2-5; D unclear. V lost 0 bases and J 1 base, leaving 12 bases between the germline ends. Germline V gives CDR1 MNHEY, CDR2 SVGAGI. There are 16 residues in the CDR3.

There are a few counts of this clone. J is TRBJ1-3 and V is TRBV28; a weak D match, TRBD1 (5 bases). This CDR3 has 15 residues. V was shortened by 7 bases and J by 5 bases, with 18 bases between the two germline ends. Germline CDR1 MDHEN, CDR2 SYDVKM. The CDR3 bases are TGTGCCAGCAACTCCCCTCGGGGGAGCCGAAACACCATATATTTT. It specifies CASNSPRGSRNTIYF.

The gene calls are TRBV18 and TRBJ1-2, with D hard to call. CDR3 size: 17 residues. Trimming stripped 4 bases from V and 4 bases from J, with 22 bases between. The V gene's germline CDR1 is KGHSH and CDR2 LQKENI. CDR3 sequence (DNA): TGTGCCAGCTCACGCGGATCCGACCGGGAGAAGGGCTATGGCTACACCTTC. Encoded protein: CASSRGSDREKGYGYTF.

J is TRBJ2-2 and V is TRBV5-1; 10 bases line up with TRBD1. Trimming cost V 4 bases and J 7 bases; bases outside gene matches: 4. Germline V CDR1 and CDR2: SGHRS, YFSETQ. The CDR3 has 14 amino acids. The CDR3 loop is CASSEGQGYGELFF. The CDR3 nucleotides read TGCGCCAGCAGCGAGGGACAGGGGTACGGGGAGCTGTTTTTT.

The chain joins TRBV6-2 or TRBV6-3 to TRBJ2-3; TRBD2 matches at 8 bases. Germline lookup yields CDR1 MNHEY and CDR2 SVGEGT. The CDR3 consists of 14 residues. J gave up 8 bases and V 2 bases, and 6 bases lay outside the gene matches. The CDR3 coding sequence is TGTGCCAGCAGTTACCCCCAGCGGGAGTCTACGCAGTATTTT. Translated: CASSYPQRESTQYF.

The genes are TRBV27 and TRBJ1-2; weak D call: TRBD1 (6 bases). Germline V gene data show CDR1 as MNHEY and CDR2 as SMNVEV (reference sequence). The CDR3 consists of 14 residues. V gave up 6 bases and J gave up 5 bases, with 16 bases separating them. The CDR3 sequence is CASRQQGRGYGYTF. The CDR3 DNA is TGTGCCAGCAGGCAACAGGGTAGAGGGTATGGCTACACCTTC.

This chain links TRBV5-4 with TRBJ1-1, with 8 bases matching TRBD1. With 5 bases clipped from V and 1 base from J, the junction kept 10 bases outside the gene matches. This CDR3 spans 16 amino acids. The V gene's germline CDR1 is SGHNT and CDR2 YYREEE (reference sequence). CDR3 sequence: CASSFDRGPKNTEAFF. The CDR3, as DNA: TGTGCCAGCAGTTTCGACAGGGGCCCGAAGAACACTGAAGCTTTCTTT.

The V call is TRBV9, the J call TRBJ2-7; no definite D call. Between the trimmed V and J ends, which lost 0 bases and 0 bases, there was a span of 10 bases. The CDR3 spans 15 residues. The germline V gene encodes CDR1 SGDLS and CDR2 YYNGEE. CDR3 in DNA: TGTGCCAGCAGCGTAGGTCCAGGAAGCTCCTACGAGCAGTACTTC. Amino acids: CASSVGPGSSYEQYF.

The J gene is TRBJ2-2, the V gene TRBV4-3; D might be TRBD2 (6 bases). CDR1 is LGHNA, CDR2 YSLEER, per germline. Trimming took off 0 bases at V and 7 bases at J, with 9 bases between the two ends. This CDR3 comprises 14 residues. The CDR3 nucleotides are TGCGCCAGCAGCCAAGAAACTAGCCACGGGGAGCTGTTTTTT. Translated: CASSQETSHGELFF.

The chain couples TRBV28 to TRBJ2-1; the match to TRBD1 covers 10 bases. Germline CDR1 is MDHEN and CDR2 is SYDVKM. With V trimmed by 6 bases and J by 2 bases, 4 bases remained unmatched. The CDR3 covers 15 residues. DNA for the CDR3: TGTGCCAGCAGCTGGGACAGGGGCACCTACAATGAGCAGTTCTTC. This gives the protein CASSWDRGTYNEQFF. Combining the CDR3 with reference TRBV28 and TRBJ2-1 gives the whole variable domain DVKVTQSSRYLVKRTGEKVFLECVQDMDHENMFWYRQDPGLGLRLIYFSYDVKMKEKGDIPEGYSVSREKKERFSLILESASTNQTSMYLCASSWDRGTYNEQFFGPGTRLTVL.

The table lists this clone with a few counts. The V call is TRBV5-5, the J call TRBJ1-4; no clear D. The germline V gene has CDR1 SGHKS and CDR2 YYEKEE (reference sequence). Trimming removed 2 bases from V and 5 bases from J, with 7 bases in between. CDR3 length: 13 amino acids. In nucleotides, the CDR3 is TGTGCCAGCAGCTTTAGCACAAATGAAAAACTGTTTTTT. This codes for CASSFSTNEKLFF.

The chain combines TRBV24-1 with TRBJ2-3; the match to TRBD1 covers 7 bases. The germline gives CDR1 KGHDR, CDR2 SFDVKD. The CDR3 is 16 residues long. The ends lost 4 bases at V and 4 bases at J; junction bases unmatched: 10. For the CDR3, the DNA is TGTGCCACCAGTGACGCGACAGGGAAGGGGTCAGATACGCAGTATTTT. Amino acid sequence: CATSDATGKGSDTQYF.

The chain carries TRBV7-8 and TRBJ1-1; 7 bases fit TRBD1. The CDR3 spans 14 residues. The germline V gene encodes CDR1 SGHVS and CDR2 FQNEAQ. V dropped 2 bases and J dropped 5; count of bases not matched to a gene: 5. CDR3 nucleotide sequence: TGTGCCAGCAGCTTAACAGGGGTTTTAACTGAAGCTTTCTTT. This gives the protein CASSLTGVLTEAFF.

The CDR3 is CASSPHGGAEAKNIQYF. In nucleotides, the CDR3 is TGTGCCAGCAGCCCTCACGGCGGGGCCGAGGCCAAAAACATTCAGTACTTC. The V gene is TRBV25-1, the J gene TRBJ2-4, with D possibly being TRBD2 (6 bases). Deletions cut 6 bases from V and 1 base from J, with 19 bases between. This CDR3 region has 17 residues. Germline CDR1 is MGHDK and CDR2 is SYGVNS.

This clone was found once. The chain joins TRBV27 to TRBJ1-1; maybe TRBD1 (5 bases). The CDR3 runs 14 residues. Germline V gene data show CDR1 as MNHEY and CDR2 as SMNVEV (reference sequence). With 3 bases removed from V and 0 bases from J, the gap between germline ends came to 8 bases. The CDR3: CASSFGGLNTEAFF. The CDR3 coding sequence is TGTGCCAGCAGTTTCGGGGGTCTGAACACTGAAGCTTTCTTT.

The chain combines TRBV5-4 with TRBJ1-1; 10 bases are a match to TRBD1. The CDR3 runs to 17 residues. J was trimmed by 2 bases and V by 0 bases; bases with no gene match: 7. The germline CDR1 and CDR2 sequences are SGHNT and YYREEE (reference sequence). The CDR3 loop is CASSLGQGARGNTEAFF. The CDR3, as DNA: TGTGCCAGCAGCTTGGGACAGGGGGCGCGGGGTAACACTGAAGCTTTCTTT.

The chain is built from TRBV7-2 and TRBJ2-1; TRBD2 agrees at 10 bases. Germline values: CDR1 SGHTA, CDR2 FQGNSA. The CDR3 covers 16 residues. The ends lost 0 bases at V and 9 bases at J; junction bases unmatched: 8. The CDR3 region is CASSLARLAGAAEQFF. The DNA of the CDR3 is TGTGCCAGCAGCTTAGCGCGTCTAGCGGGAGCTGCTGAGCAGTTCTTC.

This clone has just one count. Here the CDR3 reads CATRGGLGQPQHF. The CDR3, as DNA: TGTGCCACCAGGGGGGGGTTAGGTCAGCCCCAGCATTTT. V is TRBV24-1 and J is TRBJ1-5; TRBD1 is a possible D gene (5 bases). CDR3 length: 13 amino acids. V was shortened by 7 bases and J by 6 bases, with 12 bases between the two germline ends. Germline assignment: CDR1 KGHDR and CDR2 SFDVKD.

The genes are TRBV5-5 and TRBJ2-7, with D maybe TRBD1 (6 bases). Germline CDR1 and CDR2: SGHKS and YYEKEE (reference sequence). The germline V and J ends were trimmed by 1 base and 3 bases, with 11 bases remaining between them. CDR3 size: 14 residues. The CDR3 coding sequence is TGTGCCAGCAGCTTGACAGGGTGGAGCTACGAGCAGTACTTC. It translates to CASSLTGWSYEQYF. Full variable domain (remainder filled in from reference TRBV5-5 and TRBJ2-7): DAGVTQSPTHLIKTRGQQVTLRCSPISGHKSVSWYQQVLGQGPQFIFQYYEKEERGRGNFPDRFSARQFPNYSSELNVNALLLGDSALYLCASSLTGWSYEQYFGPGTRLTVT.

V is TRBV4-1 and J is TRBJ2-7; 12 bases align to TRBD1. J gave up 4 bases and V 1 base, and 2 bases lay outside the gene matches. Germline V gives CDR1 MGHRA, CDR2 YSYEKL. The CDR3 sequence is 15 residues long. DNA for the CDR3: TGCGCCAGCAGCCAAGTGGGACAGGGGGCTTACGAGCAGTACTTC. The encoded protein is CASSQVGQGAYEQYF.